This TCR beta chain was sequenced in a study of T cell changes during pregnancy in multiple sclerosis. Profiled with immunoSEQ multiplex PCR; TCRdb holds only in-frame clones, not every one. This sample has roughly 69,000 clones, with 91% found just once. Trimming removed 5 bases from V and 6 bases from J, with 14 bases in between. Germline CDR1 SGHTA, CDR2 FQGTGA. This CDR3 region has 14 residues. The sequence was obtained from a female donor in good health, enrolled as a control in a pregnancy study. Sequenced here: CD4+ T cells from peripheral blood mononuclear cells, sampled in the third trimester of pregnancy. The rearrangement uses TRBV7-3 and TRBJ2-1; tentatively, D is TRBD1 (5 bases). The CDR3 region has the DNA TGTGCCAGCAGCCCGACAGACCTTGGCAATGAGCAGTTCTTC. This translates into CASSPTDLGNEQFF.